Shown below are 9 T cell receptor beta chains from a single sample sequenced in a study of blood T cell repertoires in COVID-19. TCRdb's copy holds only in-frame clones and misses some; the assay was immunoSEQ multiplex PCR. The sample consists of over 70,000 clones, around 83% of them appearing once. Sequencing input: peripheral blood. The source is a man in his sixties with COVID-19, enrolled during active disease.

The chain links TRBV9 to TRBJ2-1; 8 nucleotides line up with TRBD2. The J segment lost 8 bases and the V segment lost 4 bases, leaving 14 bases of the junction unmatched. CDR3 length: 16 residues. The germline V gene has CDR1 SGDLS and CDR2 YYNGEE. The CDR3 is CASSRQTSAFFDEQFF. CDR3 nucleotides: TGTGCCAGCAGCAGACAGACTAGCGCCTTTTTCGATGAGCAGTTCTTC.

The J gene is TRBJ2-5, the V gene TRBV18; D unresolved. CDR1 and CDR2 from the germline V gene are KGHSH and LQKENI. Trimming pared 0 bases from V and 2 bases from J, leaving 7 bases between. This CDR3 region has 14 residues. Here the CDR3 reads CASSPPADQETQYF. The CDR3 DNA sequence: TGTGCCAGCTCACCACCTGCGGATCAAGAGACCCAGTACTTC.

The chain combines TRBV11-2 with TRBJ2-1, with D unclear. Germline V gives CDR1 SGHAT, CDR2 FQNNGV. The CDR3 length is 15 residues. The V end was cut by 5 bases, the J end by 4 bases, with 15 bases between. CDR3: CASSLEASPYNEQFF. The CDR3 DNA sequence: TGTGCCAGCAGCCTCGAGGCCTCCCCTTACAATGAGCAGTTCTTC.

V usage is TRBV7-9 and J usage is TRBJ1-2; TRBD1 matches 7 bases. The CDR3 is made up of 16 amino acids. The J segment lost 0 bases and the V segment lost 4 bases, leaving 8 bases of the junction unmatched. From germline, CDR1 is SEHNR and CDR2 FQNEAQ (reference sequence). The CDR3 region is CASSSTGTAANYGYTF. As DNA, the CDR3 is TGTGCCAGCAGCTCCACCGGGACAGCGGCTAACTATGGCTACACCTTC.

The chain carries TRBV25-1 and TRBJ1-2; D might be TRBD1 (6 bases). Germline V gene sequence: CDR1 MGHDK, CDR2 SYGVNS. The ends were cut back, 0 bases at V and 0 bases at J, with 14 bases in the middle. This CDR3 has 17 amino acids. The CDR3 bases are TGTGCCAGCAGTGAATATCCAGGGGACCCCTCTAACTATGGCTACACCTTC. It encodes CASSEYPGDPSNYGYTF.

The rearrangement uses TRBV5-1 and TRBJ2-1; 10 bases fit TRBD2. Germline values: CDR1 SGHRS, CDR2 YFSETQ. The CDR3 is 16 amino acids. The V and J ends lost 4 bases and 3 bases, in that order; junction bases with no gene match: 7. The CDR3 bases are TGCGCCAGCAGCCTGAGCGGGAGGGTTGGCTACAATGAGCAGTTCTTC. It encodes CASSLSGRVGYNEQFF.

The count of this clone is one. The chain joins TRBV5-1 to TRBJ2-1, with D possibly being TRBD1 (5 bases). Trimming took 0 bases from V and 7 from J, leaving 11 bases between them. Per germline, CDR1 SGHRS and CDR2 YFSETQ. This CDR3 is 14 amino acids long. DNA of the CDR3: TGCGCCAGCAGCTTGGCCAAGACAGCGAATGAGCAGTTCTTC. This codes for CASSLAKTANEQFF.

The rearrangement joins TRBV30 to TRBJ2-5; D unresolved. Trimming removed 6 bases from V and 1 base from J, with 6 bases in between. The CDR3 has 11 residues. Germline V lookup: CDR1 GTSNPN, CDR2 SVGIG (reference sequence). The CDR3 region is CACYSQETQYF. The DNA for the CDR3 is TGTGCCTGTTACTCCCAAGAGACCCAGTACTTC.

The J gene is TRBJ2-5, the V gene TRBV5-4; 15 bases fit TRBD2. Per the germline V gene, CDR1 is SGHNT and CDR2 is YYREEE (reference sequence). The length of the CDR3 is 18 residues. Trimming cost V 4 bases and J 5 bases; bases outside gene matches: 12. The DNA of the CDR3 is TGTGCCAGCAGCCACGCACGAGGACTAGCGGGGGGGCCGGAGACCCAGTACTTC. It codes for CASSHARGLAGGPETQYF.